This TCR beta chain was obtained from a study of cytomegalovirus exposure and HLA in healthy donors. The study's findings and limits: In an earlier analysis, most TCR beta V segments were productive about 87% or about 30% of the time. In a later analysis, an Asian-associated ancestry cluster reportedly showed fewer N-insertions than the roughly 710-donor mean.

Primers included in the PCR were 60 Vbeta and 13 Jbeta primers. Clones were sequenced by immunoSEQ multiplex PCR, and TCRdb holds only the in-frame ones, with some missing. The profile shows around 120,000 clones, 65% to 90% of them singletons. Note on this clone: Its antigen is currently unknown.

Germline lookup yields CDR1 SNHLY and CDR2 FYNNEI. V was clipped by 3 bases and J by 8 bases; unmatched bases: 10. The CDR3 is made up of 15 amino acids. The sequencing sample was made of PBMCs. The chain has TRBV2 and TRBJ1-2, with 9 bases identical to TRBD1. The clonotype originates from a girl aged 2 to 9 in good health and CMV-seronegative. The CDR3 DNA is TGTGCCAGCAGTGATACAGGGGGCGCGATGAGGGGCTACACCTTC. It encodes CASSDTGGAMRGYTF.